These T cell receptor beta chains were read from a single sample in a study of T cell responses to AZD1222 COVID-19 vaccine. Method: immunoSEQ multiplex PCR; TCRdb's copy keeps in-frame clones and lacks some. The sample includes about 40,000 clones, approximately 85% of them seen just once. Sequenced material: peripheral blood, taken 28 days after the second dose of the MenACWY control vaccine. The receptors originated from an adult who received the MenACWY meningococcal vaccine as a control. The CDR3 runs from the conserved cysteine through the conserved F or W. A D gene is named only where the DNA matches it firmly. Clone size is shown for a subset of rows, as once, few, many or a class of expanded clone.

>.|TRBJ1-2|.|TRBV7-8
CASSPRVPGSPLWYGYTF
TGTGCCAGCAGCCCAAGAGTCCCAGGATCCCCTCTATGGTATGGCTACACCTTC
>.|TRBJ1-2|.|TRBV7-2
CASSYPGGVNYGYTF
TGTGCCAGCAGCTACCCCGGCGGGGTTAACTATGGCTACACCTTC
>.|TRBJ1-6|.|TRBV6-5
CATGDGYNSPLHF
TGTGCCACGGGGGACGGGTATAATTCACCCCTCCACTTT
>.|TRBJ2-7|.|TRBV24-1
CATSDLADEQYF
TGTGCCACCAGTGATTTAGCGGACGAGCAGTACTTC
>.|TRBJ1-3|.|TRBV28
CASSLEGEWDTIYF
TGTGCCAGCAGTTTAGAGGGGGAATGGGACACCATATATTTT
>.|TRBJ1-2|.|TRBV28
CASRRGGYTF
TGTGCCAGCAGAAGGGGTGGCTACACCTTC
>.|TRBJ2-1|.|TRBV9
CASSPPAGRDNEQFF
TGTGCCAGCAGCCCCCCGGCCGGGCGGGACAATGAGCAGTTCTTC
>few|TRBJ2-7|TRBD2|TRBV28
CASSSGLAGDEQYF
TGTGCCAGCAGTTCGGGACTAGCGGGAGACGAGCAGTACTTC
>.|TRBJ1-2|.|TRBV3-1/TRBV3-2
CASSRGRGYGYTF
TGTGCCAGCAGCCGGGGGAGGGGCTATGGCTACACCTTC
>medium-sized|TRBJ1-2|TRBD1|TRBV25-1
CASSEQGERYGYTF
TGTGCCAGCAGTGAACAGGGGGAACGCTATGGCTACACCTTC
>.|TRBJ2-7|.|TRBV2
CASSEGGRQVTRWEQYF
TGTGCCAGCAGTGAAGGGGGGCGACAGGTAACGCGCTGGGAGCAGTACTTC
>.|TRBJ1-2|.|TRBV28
CASRTGSPYGYTF
TGTGCCAGCAGGACCGGTAGCCCTTATGGCTACACCTTC
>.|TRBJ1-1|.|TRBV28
CASSTPVPAVAFF
TGTGCCAGCAGTACGCCGGTCCCCGCCGTAGCTTTCTTT
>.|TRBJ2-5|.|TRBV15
CATANRGARETQYF
TGTGCCACCGCCAACCGTGGGGCGCGCGAGACCCAGTACTTC
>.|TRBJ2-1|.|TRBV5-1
CASSLVGADEQFF
TGCGCCAGCAGCTTGGTGGGGGCCGATGAGCAGTTCTTC
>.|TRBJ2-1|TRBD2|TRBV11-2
CASRSLSGRTNEQFF
TGTGCCAGCAGGTCCCTTAGCGGGAGAACGAATGAGCAGTTCTTC
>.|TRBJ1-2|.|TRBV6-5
CASREDSYGYTF
TGTGCCAGCAGGGAGGACAGCTATGGCTACACCTTC
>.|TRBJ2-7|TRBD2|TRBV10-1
CASSENERGPRVIYEQYF
TGCGCCAGCAGTGAAAATGAGCGGGGACCTCGGGTAATTTACGAGCAGTACTTC
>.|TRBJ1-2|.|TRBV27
CASSFIPGPNYGYTF
TGTGCCAGCAGTTTCATTCCCGGCCCTAACTATGGCTACACCTTC
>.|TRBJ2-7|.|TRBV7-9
CASSLAKGHEQYF
TGTGCCAGCAGCTTAGCGAAAGGGCACGAGCAGTACTTC
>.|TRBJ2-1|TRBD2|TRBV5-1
CASLGREMYYFF
TGCGCCAGCCTTGGGCGGGAGATGTACTATTTCTTC
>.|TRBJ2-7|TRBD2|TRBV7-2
CASSQGLAGVDEQYF
TGTGCCAGCAGCCAGGGACTAGCGGGAGTGGACGAGCAGTACTTC
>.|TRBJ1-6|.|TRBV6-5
CASSYTRDSPLHF
TGTGCCAGCAGCTACACGCGGGATTCACCCCTCCACTTT
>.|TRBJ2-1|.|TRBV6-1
CASSEPVYEQFF
TGTGCCAGCAGTGAACCAGTCTATGAGCAGTTCTTC
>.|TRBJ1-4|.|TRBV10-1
CASFSPVGQQNEKLFF
TGCGCCAGCTTTTCTCCGGTGGGACAACAGAATGAAAAACTGTTTTTT
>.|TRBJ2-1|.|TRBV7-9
CASSSAHLSEQFF
TGTGCCAGCAGCTCAGCCCACCTCTCTGAGCAGTTCTTC
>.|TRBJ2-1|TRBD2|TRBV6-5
CASSPNSGGYNEQFF
TGTGCCAGCAGTCCCAATAGCGGGGGGTACAATGAGCAGTTCTTC
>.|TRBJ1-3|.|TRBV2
CASSVGDPSGNTIYF
TGTGCCAGCAGTGTGGGTGACCCATCTGGAAACACCATATATTTT
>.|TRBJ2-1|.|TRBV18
CASLPSARPNEQFF
TGTGCCAGCTTACCATCGGCCCGACCCAATGAGCAGTTCTTC
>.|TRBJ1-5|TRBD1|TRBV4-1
CASSLTWARGNQPQHF
TGCGCCAGCAGCCTAACTTGGGCCAGGGGGAATCAGCCCCAGCATTTT
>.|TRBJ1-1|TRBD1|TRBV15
CATRGRTGGRNTEAFF
TGTGCCACCCGGGGGAGGACAGGGGGCAGGAACACTGAAGCTTTCTTT
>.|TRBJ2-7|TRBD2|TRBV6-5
CASSYGGRATYEQYF
TGTGCCAGCAGTTACGGTGGGAGGGCCACCTACGAGCAGTACTTC
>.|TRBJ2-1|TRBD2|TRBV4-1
CASSQATSGGGSYNEQFF
TGCGCCAGCAGCCAAGCGACTAGCGGCGGTGGGTCCTACAATGAGCAGTTCTTC
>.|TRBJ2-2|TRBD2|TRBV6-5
CASSYLGLARGGELFF
TGTGCCAGCAGTTACTTGGGACTAGCGAGGGGCGGGGAGCTGTTTTTT
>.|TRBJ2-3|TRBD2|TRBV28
CASRRGTSGADTQYF
TGTGCCAGCAGGCGCGGGACTAGCGGGGCAGATACGCAGTATTTT
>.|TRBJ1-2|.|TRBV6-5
CASNTPARGRYGYTF
TGTGCCAGCAATACCCCGGCGCGGGGCCGATATGGCTACACCTTC
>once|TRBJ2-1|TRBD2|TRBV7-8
CASSPGTLAGVSNEQFF
TGTGCCAGCAGCCCTGGAACTCTAGCGGGAGTGAGTAATGAGCAGTTCTTC
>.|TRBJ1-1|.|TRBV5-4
CASSLAGRAVRTEAFF
TGTGCCAGCAGCTTGGCGGGCAGGGCTGTTAGGACTGAAGCTTTCTTT
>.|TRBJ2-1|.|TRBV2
CASNGGPYNEQFF
TGTGCCAGCAATGGCGGCCCATACAATGAGCAGTTCTTC
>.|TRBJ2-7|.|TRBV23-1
CASSSIRHVHSYEQYF
TGCGCCAGCAGTAGCATAAGACACGTGCACTCCTACGAGCAGTACTTC
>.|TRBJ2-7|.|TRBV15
CATSRDQRYEQYF
TGTGCCACCAGCAGGGATCAACGCTACGAGCAGTACTTC
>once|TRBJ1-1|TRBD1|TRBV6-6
CASSRPQGLNTEAFF
TGTGCCAGCAGCCGACCACAGGGGTTGAACACTGAAGCTTTCTTT
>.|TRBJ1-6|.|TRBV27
CASSLSRLNSPLHF
TGTGCCAGCAGTTTAAGCAGACTGAATTCACCCCTCCACTTT
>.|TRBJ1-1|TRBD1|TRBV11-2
CASSLSHRDRATEAFF
TGTGCCAGCAGCTTGTCCCACCGGGACAGGGCCACTGAAGCTTTCTTT
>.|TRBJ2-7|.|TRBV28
CASSPLSGDEQYF
TGTGCCAGCAGCCCCCTTTCGGGGGACGAGCAGTACTTC
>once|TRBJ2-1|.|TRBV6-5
CASSYYGGRNNEQFF
TGTGCCAGCAGTTACTATGGGGGGAGAAACAATGAGCAGTTCTTC
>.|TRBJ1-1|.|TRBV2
CASSETGMDTEAFF
TGTGCCAGCAGCGAAACGGGGATGGACACTGAAGCTTTCTTT
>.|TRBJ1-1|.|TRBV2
CASSDSNTEAFF
TGTGCCAGCAGTGATTCAAACACTGAAGCTTTCTTT
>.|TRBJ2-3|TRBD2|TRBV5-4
CASSLAQLAGGPLDTQYF
TGTGCCAGCAGCTTGGCCCAGCTAGCGGGAGGGCCTTTGGATACGCAGTATTTT
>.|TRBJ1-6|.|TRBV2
CASTRGSASPLHF
TGTGCCAGCACAAGAGGTTCGGCCTCACCCCTCCACTTT
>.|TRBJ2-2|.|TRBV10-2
CASGDSLNTGELFF
TGCGCCAGCGGGGACTCCCTAAACACCGGGGAGCTGTTTTTT
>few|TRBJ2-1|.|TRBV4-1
CASSQDFYNEQFF
TGCGCCAGCAGCCAGGACTTCTACAATGAGCAGTTCTTC
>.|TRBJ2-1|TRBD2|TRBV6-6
CASSFSGRWRNEQFF
TGTGCCAGCAGTTTTAGCGGGAGATGGAGAAATGAGCAGTTCTTC
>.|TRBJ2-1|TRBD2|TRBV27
CASSGIAGSYNEQFF
TGTGCCAGCAGTGGGATAGCGGGATCCTACAATGAGCAGTTCTTC
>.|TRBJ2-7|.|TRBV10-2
CASRGGSSYEQYF
TGCGCCAGCAGGGGCGGAAGCTCCTACGAGCAGTACTTC
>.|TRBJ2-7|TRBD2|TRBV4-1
CASSQVPSGSQREQYF
TGCGCCAGCAGCCAAGTGCCTAGCGGGAGTCAACGCGAGCAGTACTTC
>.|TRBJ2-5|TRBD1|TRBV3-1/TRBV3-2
CASSRSTTGTGRETQYF
TGTGCCAGCAGCCGATCTACAACCGGGACAGGGCGGGAGACCCAGTACTTC
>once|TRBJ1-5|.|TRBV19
CATGRTGSNQPQHF
TGTGCCACCGGGCGAACAGGGTCTAATCAGCCCCAGCATTTT
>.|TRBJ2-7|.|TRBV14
CASSPAAVGPYEQYF
TGTGCCAGCAGCCCGGCCGCGGTGGGACCCTACGAGCAGTACTTC
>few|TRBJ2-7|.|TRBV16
CASSQYLSEQYF
TGTGCCAGCAGCCAATATCTTTCCGAGCAGTACTTC